This is a list of T cell receptor beta chains from one sample in a study of T cell responses to AZD1222 COVID-19 vaccine. Using immunoSEQ multiplex PCR, the repertoire was profiled, and TCRdb retains in-frame clones only, with some absent. This table holds 120,000 or so clones, about 89% found once. Sequences were derived from peripheral blood, sampled 28 days after the second AZD1222 dose. These receptors came from an adult who received the AZD1222 COVID-19 vaccine. The CDR3 runs from the conserved cysteine through the conserved F or W. D genes are given only for firm matches. Size is omitted from some rows. Given values are once, few, many or a class for expanded clones.

J	V	size	D	CDR3	DNA
TRBJ2-5	TRBV9	once	-	CASSVNVGKETQYF	TGTGCCAGCAGCGTAAATGTGGGGAAAGAGACCCAGTACTTC
TRBJ1-2	TRBV19	-	TRBD1	CASSIRPDSAGGSGYTF	TGTGCCAGTAGTATACGTCCGGACAGCGCAGGGGGGTCTGGCTACACCTTC
TRBJ2-2	TRBV28	-	-	CASSFLTGELFF	TGTGCCAGCAGTTTCCTCACCGGGGAGCTGTTTTTT
TRBJ1-5	TRBV6-6	-	TRBD1	CASSLRTGEGIYSNQPQHF	TGTGCCAGCAGTCTCCGGACAGGGGAAGGAATATATAGCAATCAGCCCCAGCATTTT
TRBJ2-7	TRBV7-2	once	-	CASSLAGGSYYEQYF	TGTGCCAGCAGCTTAGCGGGAGGAAGTTACTACGAGCAGTACTTC
TRBJ2-3	TRBV7-9	-	TRBD1	CASSLATTGGPDTQYF	TGTGCCAGCAGCTTAGCGACGACAGGGGGCCCAGATACGCAGTATTTT
TRBJ1-5	TRBV29-1	-	-	CSVGGGWNQPQHF	TGCAGCGTTGGGGGGGGGTGGAATCAGCCCCAGCATTTT
TRBJ2-3	TRBV6-5	few	TRBD2	CASRRTSTTGGTQYF	TGTGCCAGCAGGCGGACTAGTACCACTGGGGGTACGCAGTATTTT
TRBJ2-1	TRBV2	-	-	CASSEDSAYNEQFF	TGTGCCAGCAGTGAGGACAGTGCGTACAATGAGCAGTTCTTC
TRBJ2-2	TRBV18	-	-	CASSPGGGNTGELFF	TGTGCCAGCTCACCCGGAGGAGGGAACACCGGGGAGCTGTTTTTT
TRBJ2-1	TRBV11-2	-	-	CASSQEAGFVNEQFF	TGTGCCAGCAGCCAGGAAGCAGGGTTTGTGAATGAGCAGTTCTTC
TRBJ2-3	TRBV10-3	-	TRBD2	CAITPGTSGRSDTQYF	TGTGCCATTACACCCGGGACTAGCGGGAGATCAGATACGCAGTATTTT
TRBJ1-6	TRBV28	-	-	CASSLLVGPNPLHF	TGTGCCAGCAGTTTATTGGTCGGACCCAACCCCCTCCACTTT
TRBJ2-3	TRBV5-1	-	-	CASSLDTRQYF	TGCGCCAGCAGCTTGGACACCAGGCAGTATTTT
TRBJ2-2	TRBV28	-	-	CASSPLLGSGELFF	TGTGCCAGCAGTCCACTGTTAGGGAGCGGGGAGCTGTTTTTT
TRBJ1-2	TRBV7-3	once	-	CASSLAAGSSGYTF	TGTGCCAGCAGCTTAGCGGCAGGGAGCAGTGGCTACACCTTC
TRBJ2-7	TRBV4-1	-	-	CASSQARSSYEQYF	TGCGCCAGCAGCCAAGCCAGGAGCTCCTACGAGCAGTACTTC
TRBJ1-1	TRBV28	-	-	CASSFAVNTEAFF	TGTGCCAGCAGTTTCGCAGTGAACACTGAAGCTTTCTTT
TRBJ1-3	TRBV12-5	-	-	CASGLGFAESHGDTIYF	TGTGCTAGTGGTTTGGGTTTCGCGGAATCGCATGGGGACACCATATATTTT
TRBJ2-1	TRBV3-1/TRBV3-2	once	-	CASSQVDGQGYYNEQFF	TGTGCCAGCAGCCAAGTTGACGGTCAGGGTTACTACAATGAGCAGTTCTTC
TRBJ2-1	TRBV4-3	-	-	CASSQDGGLEGDEQFF	TGCGCCAGCAGCCAAGATGGGGGCCTAGAAGGCGATGAGCAGTTCTTC
TRBJ1-1	TRBV7-8	few	-	CASSESRWQGVTEAFF	TGTGCCAGCAGCGAGTCTCGTTGGCAGGGTGTAACTGAAGCTTTCTTT
TRBJ1-1	TRBV14	-	-	CASSQSAAGTEAFF	TGTGCCAGCAGCCAATCTGCAGCGGGGACTGAAGCTTTCTTT
TRBJ2-7	TRBV14	-	TRBD2	CASSRAGVEQYF	TGTGCCAGCAGCCGCGCGGGAGTCGAGCAGTACTTC
TRBJ1-1	TRBV19	-	-	CASRFTGLGTEAFF	TGTGCCAGTAGATTTACAGGGTTAGGGACTGAAGCTTTCTTT
TRBJ2-3	TRBV12-5	-	-	CASPLSRGGNTDTQYF	TGTGCTAGTCCGCTGAGTCGTGGGGGCAACACAGATACGCAGTATTTT
TRBJ2-7	TRBV2	-	TRBD2	CASSEGSGRGNSYEQYF	TGTGCCAGCAGTGAAGGTTCTGGGCGGGGGAACTCCTACGAGCAGTACTTC
TRBJ1-2	TRBV27	-	-	CASSLWGEKGLGYTF	TGTGCCAGCAGTTTATGGGGAGAAAAGGGCCTTGGCTACACCTTC
TRBJ1-5	TRBV19	-	TRBD1	CASSSGGGSNQPQHF	TGTGCCAGTAGTTCAGGGGGTGGAAGCAATCAGCCCCAGCATTTT
TRBJ1-5	TRBV5-8	-	TRBD1	CASSSNRGAALSNQPQHF	TGTGCCAGCAGCTCTAACAGGGGAGCGGCCCTCAGCAATCAGCCCCAGCATTTT
TRBJ2-7	TRBV6-5	-	TRBD1	CASRGQFFSYEQYF	TGTGCCAGCAGGGGACAGTTTTTTTCCTACGAGCAGTACTTC
TRBJ1-2	TRBV14	-	-	CASSQDAGGTRSYTF	TGTGCCAGCAGCCAAGATGCGGGGGGCACCCGCAGCTACACCTTC
TRBJ2-5	TRBV10-3	-	-	CAISDDGGALARVQETQYF	TGTGCCATCAGTGATGATGGTGGGGCGCTGGCTAGAGTCCAAGAGACCCAGTACTTC
TRBJ2-7	TRBV24-1	-	-	CATSDRDEQYF	TGTGCCACCAGTGATAGGGACGAGCAGTACTTC
TRBJ1-1	TRBV11-3	-	-	CASGWGATTEAFF	TGTGCCAGCGGGTGGGGGGCGACCACTGAAGCTTTCTTT
TRBJ2-7	TRBV7-8	once	TRBD2	CASSPPGLAGGRGYEQYF	TGTGCCAGCAGCCCTCCGGGACTAGCGGGGGGAAGGGGCTACGAGCAGTACTTC
TRBJ2-3	TRBV4-1	-	TRBD2	CASSQGLAGASTDTQYF	TGCGCCAGCAGCCAAGGGCTAGCGGGGGCCTCCACAGATACGCAGTATTTT
TRBJ1-3	TRBV11-2	-	TRBD1	CASSLDRGQGPSGNTIYF	TGTGCCAGCAGCTTAGATCGGGGACAGGGGCCCTCTGGAAACACCATATATTTT
TRBJ2-7	TRBV6-5	-	-	CASSYSRQGSYEQYF	TGTGCCAGCAGTTACTCGAGGCAGGGATCCTACGAGCAGTACTTC
TRBJ2-7	TRBV27	-	TRBD2	CASSFSTLAPTYEQYF	TGTGCCAGCAGTTTCTCAACACTAGCGCCTACCTACGAGCAGTACTTC
TRBJ2-3	TRBV7-3	once	-	CASSFAAPDTQYF	TGTGCCAGCAGCTTTGCGGCCCCAGATACGCAGTATTTT
TRBJ2-2	TRBV27	-	-	CASRPPVGDTGELFF	TGTGCCAGCAGGCCCCCAGTCGGGGACACCGGGGAGCTGTTTTTT
TRBJ2-3	TRBV13	-	TRBD2	CASSSGTSGSLVDTQYF	TGTGCCAGCAGCTCGGGGACTAGCGGGAGCTTGGTAGATACGCAGTATTTT
TRBJ1-2	TRBV14	-	-	CASSLRDRSGYTF	TGTGCCAGCAGCCTTCGGGACCGTAGCGGCTACACCTTC
TRBJ1-3	TRBV7-9	-	TRBD1	CASSFRDRGKGNTIYF	TGTGCCAGCAGCTTCCGGGACAGGGGCAAAGGAAACACCATATATTTT
TRBJ2-3	TRBV27	-	-	CASSAGATSTDTQYF	TGTGCCAGCAGCGCAGGGGCTACTAGCACAGATACGCAGTATTTT